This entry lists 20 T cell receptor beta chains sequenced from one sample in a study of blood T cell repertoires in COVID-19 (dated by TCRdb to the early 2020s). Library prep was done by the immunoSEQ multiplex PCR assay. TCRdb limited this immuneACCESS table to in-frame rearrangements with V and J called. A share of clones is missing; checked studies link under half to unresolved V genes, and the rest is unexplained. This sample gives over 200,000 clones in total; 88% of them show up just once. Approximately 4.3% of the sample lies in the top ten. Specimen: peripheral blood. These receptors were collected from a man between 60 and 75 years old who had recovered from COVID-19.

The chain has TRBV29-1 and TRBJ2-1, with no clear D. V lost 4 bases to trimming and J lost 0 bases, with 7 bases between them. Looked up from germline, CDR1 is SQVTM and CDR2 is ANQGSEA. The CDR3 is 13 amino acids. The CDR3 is CSVVVGSYNEQFF. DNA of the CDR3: TGCAGCGTTGTGGTCGGCTCCTACAATGAGCAGTTCTTC.

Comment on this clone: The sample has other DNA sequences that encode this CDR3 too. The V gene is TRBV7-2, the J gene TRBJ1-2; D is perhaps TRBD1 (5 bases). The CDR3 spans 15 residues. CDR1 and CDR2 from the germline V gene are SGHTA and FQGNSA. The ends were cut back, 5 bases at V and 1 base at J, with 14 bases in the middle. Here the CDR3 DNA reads TGTGCCAGCAGCCCTAGCGGGGGGGTTAACTATGGCTACACCTTC. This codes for CASSPSGGVNYGYTF.

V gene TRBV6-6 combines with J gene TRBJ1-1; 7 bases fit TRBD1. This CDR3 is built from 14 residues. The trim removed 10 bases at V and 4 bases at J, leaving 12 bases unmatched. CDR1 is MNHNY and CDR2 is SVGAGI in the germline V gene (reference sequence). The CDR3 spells CATRSGTEGTEAFF. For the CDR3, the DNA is TGTGCCACCAGGAGTGGGACAGAGGGCACTGAAGCTTTCTTT.

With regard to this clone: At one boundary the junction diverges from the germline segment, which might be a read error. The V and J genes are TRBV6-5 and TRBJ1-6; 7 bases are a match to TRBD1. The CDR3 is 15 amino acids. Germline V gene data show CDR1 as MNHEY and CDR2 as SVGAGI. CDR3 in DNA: TGTGTCAGCAGTACTCGACAGGGACATAATTCACCCCTCCACTTT. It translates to CVSSTRQGHNSPLHF.

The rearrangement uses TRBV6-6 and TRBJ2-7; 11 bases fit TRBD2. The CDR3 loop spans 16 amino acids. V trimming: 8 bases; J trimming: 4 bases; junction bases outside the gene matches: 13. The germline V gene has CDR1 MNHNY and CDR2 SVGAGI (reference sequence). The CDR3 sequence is CASLHKASGGPYEQYF. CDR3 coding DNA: TGTGCCAGCCTTCATAAAGCTAGCGGGGGGCCATACGAGCAGTACTTC.

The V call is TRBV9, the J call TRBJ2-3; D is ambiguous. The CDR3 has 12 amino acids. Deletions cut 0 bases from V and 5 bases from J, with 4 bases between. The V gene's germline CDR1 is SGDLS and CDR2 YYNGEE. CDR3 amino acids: CASSVGVDTQYF. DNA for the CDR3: TGTGCCAGCAGCGTAGGAGTAGATACGCAGTATTTT. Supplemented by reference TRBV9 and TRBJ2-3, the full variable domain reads DSGVTQTPKHLITATGQRVTLRCSPRSGDLSVYWYQQSLDQGLQFLIQYYNGEERAKGNILERFSAQQFPDLHSELNLSSLELGDSALYFCASSVGVDTQYFGPGTRLTVL.

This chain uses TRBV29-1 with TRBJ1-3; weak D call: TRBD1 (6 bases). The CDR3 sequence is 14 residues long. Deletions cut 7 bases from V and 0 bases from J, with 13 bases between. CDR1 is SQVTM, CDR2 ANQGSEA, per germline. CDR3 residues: CSADRRPSGNTIYF. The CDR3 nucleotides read TGCAGCGCAGACAGGCGGCCCTCTGGAAACACCATATATTTT.

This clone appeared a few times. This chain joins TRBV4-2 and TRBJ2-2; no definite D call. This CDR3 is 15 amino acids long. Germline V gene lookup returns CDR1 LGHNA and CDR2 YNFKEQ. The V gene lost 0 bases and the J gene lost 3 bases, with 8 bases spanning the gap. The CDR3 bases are TGTGCCAGCAGCCAAGATCACTTATACACCGGGGAGCTGTTTTTT. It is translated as CASSQDHLYTGELFF.

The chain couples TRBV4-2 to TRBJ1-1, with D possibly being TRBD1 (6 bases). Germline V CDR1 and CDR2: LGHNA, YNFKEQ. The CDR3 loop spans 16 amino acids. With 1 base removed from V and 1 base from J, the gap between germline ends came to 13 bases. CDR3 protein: CASSQAPGHTNTEAFF. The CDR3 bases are TGTGCCAGCAGCCAAGCCCCGGGACACACGAACACTGAAGCTTTCTTT.

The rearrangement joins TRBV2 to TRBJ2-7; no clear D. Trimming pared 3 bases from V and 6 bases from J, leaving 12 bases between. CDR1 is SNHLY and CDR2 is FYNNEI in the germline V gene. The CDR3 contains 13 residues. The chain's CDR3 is CASSEFVLVEQYF. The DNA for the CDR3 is TGTGCCAGCAGTGAGTTCGTTCTAGTCGAGCAGTACTTC.

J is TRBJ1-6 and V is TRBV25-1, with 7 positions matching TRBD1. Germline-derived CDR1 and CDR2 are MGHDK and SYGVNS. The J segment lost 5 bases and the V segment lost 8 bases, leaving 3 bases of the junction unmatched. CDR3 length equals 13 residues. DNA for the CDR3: TGTGCCAGCCGGGGACAGAATAATTCACCCCTCCACTTT. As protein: CASRGQNNSPLHF.

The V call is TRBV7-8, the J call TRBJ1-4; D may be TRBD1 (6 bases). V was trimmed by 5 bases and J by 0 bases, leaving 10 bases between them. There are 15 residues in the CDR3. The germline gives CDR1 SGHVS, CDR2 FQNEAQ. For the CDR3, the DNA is TGTGCCAGCAGCGCCACAGGGACAACTAATGAAAAACTGTTTTTT. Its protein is CASSATGTTNEKLFF.

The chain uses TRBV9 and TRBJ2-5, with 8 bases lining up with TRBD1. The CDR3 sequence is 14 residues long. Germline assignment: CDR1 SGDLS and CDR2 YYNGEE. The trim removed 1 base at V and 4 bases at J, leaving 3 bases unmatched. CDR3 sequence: CASSVPDRAETQYF. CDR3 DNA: TGTGCCAGCAGCGTACCGGACAGGGCAGAGACCCAGTACTTC.

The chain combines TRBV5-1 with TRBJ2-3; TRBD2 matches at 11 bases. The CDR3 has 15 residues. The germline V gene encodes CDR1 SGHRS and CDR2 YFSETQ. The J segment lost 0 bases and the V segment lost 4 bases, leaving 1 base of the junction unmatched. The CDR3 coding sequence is TGCGCCAGCAGCCCTAGCGGGGGGAGCACAGATACGCAGTATTTT. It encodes CASSPSGGSTDTQYF.

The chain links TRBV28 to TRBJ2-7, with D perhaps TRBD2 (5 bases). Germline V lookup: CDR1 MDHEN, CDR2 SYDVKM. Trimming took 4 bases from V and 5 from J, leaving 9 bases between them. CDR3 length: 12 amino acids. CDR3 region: CASSSLGDEQYF. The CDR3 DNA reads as TGTGCCAGCAGTTCGCTCGGGGACGAGCAGTACTTC.

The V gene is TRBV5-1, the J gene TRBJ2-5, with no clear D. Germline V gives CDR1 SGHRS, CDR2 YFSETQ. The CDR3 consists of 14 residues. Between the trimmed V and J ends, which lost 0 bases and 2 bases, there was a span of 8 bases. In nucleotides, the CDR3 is TGCGCCAGCAGCTTGGCCCACATTCAAGAGACCCAGTACTTC. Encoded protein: CASSLAHIQETQYF.

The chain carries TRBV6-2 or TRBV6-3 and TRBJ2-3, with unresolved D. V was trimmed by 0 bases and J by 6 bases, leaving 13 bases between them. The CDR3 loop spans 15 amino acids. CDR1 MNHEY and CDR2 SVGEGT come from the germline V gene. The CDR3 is CASSYSPSYVDTQYF. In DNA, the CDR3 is TGTGCCAGCAGTTACTCCCCCAGTTACGTCGATACGCAGTATTTT.

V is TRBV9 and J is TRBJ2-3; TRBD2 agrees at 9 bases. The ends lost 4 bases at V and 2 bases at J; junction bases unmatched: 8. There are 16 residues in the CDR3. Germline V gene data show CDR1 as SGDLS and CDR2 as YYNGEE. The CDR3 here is CASSPPAGGATDTQYF. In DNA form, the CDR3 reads TGTGCCAGCAGCCCTCCAGCGGGGGGCGCCACAGATACGCAGTATTTT.

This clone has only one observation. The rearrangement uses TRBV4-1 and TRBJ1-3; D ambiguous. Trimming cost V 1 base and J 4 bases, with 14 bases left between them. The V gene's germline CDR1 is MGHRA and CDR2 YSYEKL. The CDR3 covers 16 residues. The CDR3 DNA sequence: TGCGCCAGCAGCCAAGTTGCTCTAACGGGGGGAAACACCATATATTTT. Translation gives CASSQVALTGGNTIYF.

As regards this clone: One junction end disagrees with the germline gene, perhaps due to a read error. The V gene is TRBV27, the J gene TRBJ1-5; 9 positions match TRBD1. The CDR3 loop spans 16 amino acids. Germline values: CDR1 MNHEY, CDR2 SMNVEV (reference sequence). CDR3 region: CASTTFGTGSSQPQHF. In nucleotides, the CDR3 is TGTGCCAGCACAACCTTTGGGACAGGGAGCAGTCAGCCCCAGCATTTT.